This T cell receptor beta chain was observed in a study of cytomegalovirus exposure and HLA in healthy donors. Study background: The approximately 670 first-cohort repertoires and the roughly 120 validation repertoires shared the same platform, a later analysis reported. Study-level results: Listed as cytomegalovirus-associated were 150 to 200 TCR beta chains. The tendency of first-cohort TCR clusters to co-occur in the roughly 110 validation repertoires emerged from a later analysis.

About this clone: The antigen is undetermined.

The table came from immunoSEQ multiplex PCR; TCRdb's copy has only in-frame clones and leaves some out. The data contain 250,000 to 350,000 clones, 86% of them singletons. Germline loops: CDR1 SGHKS, CDR2 YYEKEE (reference sequence). With 6 bases removed from V and 3 bases from J, the gap between germline ends came to 16 bases. This CDR3 has 14 amino acids. The receptor's source is a woman between 18 and 30 years old in good health and CMV-seronegative. The chain recombines TRBV5-5 with TRBJ2-7; D remains unclear. What was sequenced was PBMCs. The CDR3 loop is CASTLETGYYEQYF. CDR3 nucleotides: TGTGCCAGCACCCTGGAGACCGGATACTACGAGCAGTACTTC.